This T cell receptor beta chain was sequenced for a study of Ad26.COV2.S vaccination and SARS-CoV-2 variants. Study-wide context: Intramuscular Ad26.COV2.S doses were given once or twice, 56 days apart. Study conclusions and caveats: Vaccine recipients and placebo recipients showed similar non-spike TCR breadth. Marked by substantial breadth, spike-specific CD8+ and CD4+ T cell responses were reportedly seen after vaccination.

To note about this clone: Its matching antigen is unknown.

The CDR3 runs to 17 residues. The V gene end was trimmed by 5 bases and the J gene end by 0 bases; junction bases not matched to a gene: 5. Germline V gene lookup returns CDR1 SGHAT and CDR2 FQNNGV. Produced via immunoSEQ multiplex PCR; TCRdb's table is partial and in-frame only. This sample has about 350,000 clones, with less than 90% found just once. Regarding treatment: 15 to 20 received Ad26.COV2.S at low or high dose, single or two shots; about 5 received placebo; per-sample allocation not given. After the first vaccine or placebo injection, samples were drawn on day 63. Adults aged 18-55 years in Boston included the donor.

This clonotype was sampled from a person between 18 and 65 years old who received the Ad26.COV2.S COVID-19 vaccine or a placebo. The chain is built from TRBV11-2 and TRBJ2-2, with TRBD2 matching 11 bases. The sequenced sample was peripheral blood, obtained in a trial of Ad26.COV2.S vaccine versus placebo. CDR3 DNA sequence: TGTGCCAGCAGCCACCCGGGACTAGCGGCGAACACCGGGGAGCTGTTTTTT. Translated, it gives CASSHPGLAANTGELFF.